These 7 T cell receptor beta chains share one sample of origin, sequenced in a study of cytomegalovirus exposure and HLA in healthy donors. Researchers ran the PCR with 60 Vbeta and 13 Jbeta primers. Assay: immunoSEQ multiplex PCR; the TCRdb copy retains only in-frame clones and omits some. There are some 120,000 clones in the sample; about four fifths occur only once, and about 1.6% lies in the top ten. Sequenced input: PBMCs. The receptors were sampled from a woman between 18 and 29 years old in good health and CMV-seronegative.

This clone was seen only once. In DNA form, the CDR3 reads TGTGCCAGCAGCCCGGGACACTTCTACGAGCAGTACTTC. Protein sequence: CASSPGHFYEQYF. The genes are TRBV27 and TRBJ2-7; maybe TRBD1 (6 bases). CDR3 length: 13 amino acids. V lost 6 bases, J lost 3 bases, and 12 bases lay in between. Germline V lookup: CDR1 MNHEY, CDR2 SMNVEV (reference sequence).

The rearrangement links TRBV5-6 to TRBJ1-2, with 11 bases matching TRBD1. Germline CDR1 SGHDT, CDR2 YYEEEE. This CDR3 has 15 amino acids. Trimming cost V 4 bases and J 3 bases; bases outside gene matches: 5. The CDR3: CASSPRTGGYYGYTF. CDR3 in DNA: TGTGCCAGCAGCCCCCGGACAGGGGGCTACTATGGCTACACCTTC.

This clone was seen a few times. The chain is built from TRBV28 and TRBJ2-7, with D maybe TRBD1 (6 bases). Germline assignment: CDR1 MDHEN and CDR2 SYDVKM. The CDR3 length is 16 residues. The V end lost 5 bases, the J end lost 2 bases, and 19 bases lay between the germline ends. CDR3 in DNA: TGTGCCAGCAGTGCCTCAGGGGCGAGAGCCCCCTACGAGCAGTACTTC. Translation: CASSASGARAPYEQYF.

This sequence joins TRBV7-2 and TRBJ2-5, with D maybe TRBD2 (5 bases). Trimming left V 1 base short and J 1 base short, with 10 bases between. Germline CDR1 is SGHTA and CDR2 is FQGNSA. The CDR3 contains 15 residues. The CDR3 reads CASSLGDGIQETQYF. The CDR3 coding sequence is TGTGCCAGCAGCTTAGGAGACGGGATCCAAGAGACCCAGTACTTC.

DNA of the CDR3: TGCGCCAGCAGCCAAGAGATAGACACTGAAGCTTTCTTT. Its translation is CASSQEIDTEAFF. The chain recombines TRBV4-1 with TRBJ1-1; D ambiguous. This CDR3 region has 13 residues. Germline values: CDR1 MGHRA, CDR2 YSYEKL. The ends were cut back, 0 bases at V and 3 bases at J, with 5 bases in the middle.

The CDR3 loop reads CSDMTSGGQQFF. In DNA form, the CDR3 reads TGCAGCGATATGACTAGCGGGGGACAGCAGTTCTTC. The gene calls are TRBV29-1 and TRBJ2-1; 12 nucleotides agree with TRBD2. CDR1 is SQVTM and CDR2 is ANQGSEA in the germline V gene. V shed 7 bases, J shed 11 bases, and the junction held 6 bases outside the gene matches. The CDR3 contains 12 residues.

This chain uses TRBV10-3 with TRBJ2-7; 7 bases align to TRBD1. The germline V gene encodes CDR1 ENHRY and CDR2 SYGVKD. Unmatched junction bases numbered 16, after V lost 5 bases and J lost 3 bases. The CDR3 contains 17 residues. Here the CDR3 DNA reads TGTGCCATCAGTTCCCAAATTGCGACAGGGACGGGCTACGAGCAGTACTTC. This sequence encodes CAISSQIATGTGYEQYF.